A single TCR beta chain is shown here with its context. The antigen remains undetermined. Germline and junction disagree at one end, which may indicate a read error. Other DNA sequences from this sample encode an identical CDR3 as well. This entry is derived from a study of cytomegalovirus exposure and HLA in healthy donors. Whole-study findings and limits: In a later analysis, common viral pathogens appeared linked to several of the most significant clusters. Earlier analysis found most TCR beta V segments productive about 87% or about 30% of the time. A later analysis linked a missense DCLRE1C variant to TCR beta V- and J-gene trimming.

13 Jbeta primers and 60 Vbeta primers were used for the PCR. The method was immunoSEQ multiplex PCR; TCRdb's version includes in-frame clones alone and lacks a portion of them. The table shows 90,000 to 120,000 clones, with about 81% occurring only once. This CDR3 spans 14 amino acids. Germline V gene data show CDR1 as SGHTA and CDR2 as FQGTGA. The sequenced sample consisted of PBMCs. The chain uses TRBV7-3 and TRBJ1-1; possibly TRBD1 for D (5 bases). The TCR comes from a man in his thirties or forties in good health and CMV-seropositive. CDR3 bases: TGTGCCAGCAGCTTGGGGCCTCTGGGAACTGAAGCTTTCTTC. Translation: CASSLGPLGTEAFF. Complete variable domain (other parts from reference TRBV7-3 and TRBJ1-1): GAGVSQTPSNKVTEKGKYVELRCDPISGHTALYWYRQSLGQGPEFLIYFQGTGAADDSGLPNDRFFAVRPEGSVSTLKIQRTERGDSAVYLCASSLGPLGTEAFFGQGTRLTVV.